This TCR beta chain was identified in a study of neurological immune-mediated disorders (dated 2019 in TCRdb). For the study in its entirety: Among the approximately 35 multiple sclerosis patients, relapsing-remitting MS accounted for approximately 30 and secondary progressive MS accounted for 3. The roughly 110 TCR-beta libraries covered PBMC samples along with longitudinal samples, technical triplicates, and paired sorted CD4+ and CD8+ T-cell subsets. Peripheral blood TCR-beta repertoires from HTLV-I-associated myelopathy (HAM/TSP) patients, multiple sclerosis patients and healthy controls were compared by UMI-based sequencing. The cohort included roughly 71 subjects: some 14 with HAM/TSP, around 35 with multiple sclerosis, and around 20 healthy controls. Results and caveats for the whole study, not just this receptor: TCR clonal expansion was highest in HAM/TSP patients and lowest in MS patients, with MS patients falling below even healthy controls. In phylogenetic analysis, the repertoires of 18 of 34 MS patients grouped into a cluster of related CDR3 sequences, which suggests a possible signature at the repertoire level. No identical CDR3 amino acid sequences were shared among expanded clones across subjects, suggesting private TCR-beta repertoires in all groups. The MS cluster was not associated with any clinical or MRI features, and the authors stated that larger cohorts are needed.

cDNA was synthesized by template-switch 5'RACE using a primer carrying a 10-nucleotide random unique molecular identifier by which each TCR transcript was tagged. Every sequencing run yielded over 170 million TCR-beta sequences covering 15-18 subjects. Total RNA was extracted with the RNeasy kit. Using the KAPA Real-time Library Amplification kit, TCR-beta VDJ regions were amplified with primers for the TCR constant region and the 5'RACE anchor. A first PCR added sample indexes and Illumina adaptors, after which a second PCR increased the library yield. After purification with Ampure beads, the TCR product of roughly 650 bp was size-selected on a 2% E-gel SizeSelection system. Before pooling, libraries had their quality checked on a Bioanalyzer, their concentration measured with Qubit, and their quantity determined with the Kapa Library Quantification kit. An Illumina HiSeq 2500 sequenced the libraries paired-end 2 x 150 bp. To increase sequence diversity, roughly 24-31% phiX was spiked into each library pool. Per the authors' processing: Quality-filtered reads were processed with the UMI-based MiGEC pipeline, which removed over 75% of raw TCR sequences during error correction. IMGT germline references were used for alignment of VDJ genes, and clonotypes were defined by a unique CDR3 amino acid sequence together with V-J genes. Clonal expansion, Shannon diversity and CDR3 relatedness (CalcPairwiseDistances, ClusterSamples) were evaluated with VDJtools, and phylogenetic trees were built with CLCbio workbench. Clones with at least 8 unique UMIs were defined as expanded, with this threshold being based on coefficient-of-variation modelling across technical triplicates. TCRdb reworked the public reads: Q25 trimming with fastp, MiXCR clone assembly, productive beta chains retained. All rows with the same CDR3 protein become a single entry with the most common DNA and genes. None of the V and J calls come from the authors' own analysis; TCRdb made them. The sample table shows 55,000 to 60,000 distinct CDR3 sequences, and under 4.5% are seen once. 3.1% of the sample belongs to the ten largest clones.

At least ten counts were recorded for this clonotype. Its recognized antigen is unknown. No per-base quality is available; no much larger clone lies one base away. Unsorted PBMC libraries were generated from 2 million PBMCs stored in RNAlater at -80 °C until RNA extraction. The multiple sclerosis patients were enrolled in a US clinical protocol that evaluated disease progression with magnetic resonance imaging. Peripheral blood was subjected to Ficoll-Hypaque density gradient centrifugation to isolate PBMCs, which were then cryopreserved in liquid nitrogen. The receptor's source is a woman aged 25 to 39 with multiple sclerosis. Sequencing used PBMCs.

The CDR3 here reads CSARGAGLSYEQYF. The sequenced DNA: TGCAGTGCTCGCGGGGCGGGCCTCTCCTACGAGCAGTACTTC. Recombination joined TRBV20-1 with TRBJ2-7; TRBD2 is a possible D gene, resting on 6 matching bases. For CDR1 and CDR2, the germline V gene (reference sequence) lists DFQATT and SNEGSKA. V was cut back by 5 bases and J by 0 bases, leaving a gap of 14 bases between them. The CDR3 covers 14 residues, taking in both the cysteine and the phenylalanine. Only the CDR3 region is kept as DNA, spanning 42 bases read in frame from base 1.